What follows is one T cell receptor beta chain and its context. The antigen is not known. CDR3 size: 13 residues. With 5 bases clipped from V and 9 bases from J, the junction kept 9 bases outside the gene matches. Germline V gene lookup returns CDR1 SGHAT and CDR2 FQNNGV. This sample was taken from a study of graft-versus-host responses after intestinal transplantation. Study context: Among the recipients, all got anti-thymocyte globulin induction and then tacrolimus and steroids for about three years. Study outcomes and limitations: Analysis identified GvH clones in recipient marrow, with some appearing first in ileum or blood. Early after transplant, HvG declines were associated with peak levels of circulating GvH clones.

Generated by immunoSEQ multiplex PCR, the TCRdb table keeps only in-frame clones and is missing some. This sample has roughly 98,000 clones, with roughly 93% found just once. Here the sequenced sample was unstimulated CD8+ T cells sorted from spleen or lymph node cells, taken before transplant. The chain recombines TRBV11-2 with TRBJ2-5, with 7 positions matching TRBD2. This sequence originates from a human donor who was the organ donor for an intestinal transplant. The CDR3 region has the DNA TGTGCCAGCAGCGACAGACTAGCCTGGGCCCAGTACTTC. Amino acids: CASSDRLAWAQYF.